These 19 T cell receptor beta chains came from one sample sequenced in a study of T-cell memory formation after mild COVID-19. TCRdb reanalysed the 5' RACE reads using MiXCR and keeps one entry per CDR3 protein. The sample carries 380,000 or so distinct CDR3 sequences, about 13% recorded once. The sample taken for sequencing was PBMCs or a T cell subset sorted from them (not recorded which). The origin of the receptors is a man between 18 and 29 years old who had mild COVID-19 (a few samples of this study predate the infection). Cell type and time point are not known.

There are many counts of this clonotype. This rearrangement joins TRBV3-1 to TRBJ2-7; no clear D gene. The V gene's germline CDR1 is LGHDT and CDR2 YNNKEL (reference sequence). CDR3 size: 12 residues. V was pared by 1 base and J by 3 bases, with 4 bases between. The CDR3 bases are TGTGCCAGCAGCCAAGGGGGCTACGAGCAGTACTTC. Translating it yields CASSQGGYEQYF.

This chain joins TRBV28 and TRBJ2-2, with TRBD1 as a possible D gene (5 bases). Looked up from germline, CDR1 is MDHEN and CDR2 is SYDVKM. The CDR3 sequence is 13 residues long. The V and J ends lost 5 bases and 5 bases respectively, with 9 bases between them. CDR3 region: CASSKGWTGELFF. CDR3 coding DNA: TGTGCCAGCAGTAAGGGGTGGACCGGGGAGCTGTTTTTT.

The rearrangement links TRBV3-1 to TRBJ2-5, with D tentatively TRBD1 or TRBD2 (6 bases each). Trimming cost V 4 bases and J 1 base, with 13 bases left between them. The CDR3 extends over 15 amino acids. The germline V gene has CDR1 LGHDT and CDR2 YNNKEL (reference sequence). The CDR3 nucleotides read TGTGCCAGCAGCCTGAATGGGGGGCTCCAAGAGACCCAGTACTTC. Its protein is CASSLNGGLQETQYF.

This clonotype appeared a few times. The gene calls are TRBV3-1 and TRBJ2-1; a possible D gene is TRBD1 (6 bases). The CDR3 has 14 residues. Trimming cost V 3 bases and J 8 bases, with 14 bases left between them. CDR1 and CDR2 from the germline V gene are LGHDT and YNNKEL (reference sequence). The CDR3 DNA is TGTGCCAGCAGCCACTGGACAGTTAGCGATGAGCAGTTCTTC. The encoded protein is CASSHWTVSDEQFF.

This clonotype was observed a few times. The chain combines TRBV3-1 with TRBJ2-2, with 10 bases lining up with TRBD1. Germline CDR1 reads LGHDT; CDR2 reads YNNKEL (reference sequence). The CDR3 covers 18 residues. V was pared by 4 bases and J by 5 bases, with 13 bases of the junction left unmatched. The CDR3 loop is CASSPTSSGQGITGELFF. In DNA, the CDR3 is TGTGCCAGCAGCCCTACTTCGTCGGGACAGGGGATTACCGGGGAGCTGTTTTTT.

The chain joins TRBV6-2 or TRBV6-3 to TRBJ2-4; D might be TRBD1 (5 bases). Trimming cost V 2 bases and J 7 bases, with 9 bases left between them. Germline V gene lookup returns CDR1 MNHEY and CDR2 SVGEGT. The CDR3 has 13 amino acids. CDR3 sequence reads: CASSYRTPNIQYF. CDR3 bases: TGTGCCAGCAGTTACCGGACACCGAACATTCAGTACTTC.

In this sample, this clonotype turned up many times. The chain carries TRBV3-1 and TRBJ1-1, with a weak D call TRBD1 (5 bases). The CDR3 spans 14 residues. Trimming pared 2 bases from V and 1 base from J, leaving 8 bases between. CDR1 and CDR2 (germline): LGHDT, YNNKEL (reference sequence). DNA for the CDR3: TGTGCCAGCAGCCAATCGGACACGAACACTGAAGCTTTCTTT. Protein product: CASSQSDTNTEAFF.

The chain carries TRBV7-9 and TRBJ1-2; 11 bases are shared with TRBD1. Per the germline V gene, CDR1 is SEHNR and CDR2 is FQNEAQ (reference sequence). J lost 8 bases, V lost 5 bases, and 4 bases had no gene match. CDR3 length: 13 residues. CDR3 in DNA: TGTGCCAGCAGCGGACAGGGGGCATGGGGCTACACCTTC. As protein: CASSGQGAWGYTF.

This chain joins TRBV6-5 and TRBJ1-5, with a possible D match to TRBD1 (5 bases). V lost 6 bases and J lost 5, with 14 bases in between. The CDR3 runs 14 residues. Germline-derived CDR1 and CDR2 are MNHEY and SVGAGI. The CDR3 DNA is TGTGCCAGCAGGAGCCGGGACGGAGATCAGCCCCAGCATTTT. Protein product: CASRSRDGDQPQHF.

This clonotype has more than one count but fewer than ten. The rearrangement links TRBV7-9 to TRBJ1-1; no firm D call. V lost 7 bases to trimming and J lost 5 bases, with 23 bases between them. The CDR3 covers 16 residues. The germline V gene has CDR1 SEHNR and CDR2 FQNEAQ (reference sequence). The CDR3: CASIPDLLAQWTEAFF. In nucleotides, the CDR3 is TGTGCCAGCATCCCCGATCTGTTAGCCCAGTGGACTGAAGCTTTCTTT.

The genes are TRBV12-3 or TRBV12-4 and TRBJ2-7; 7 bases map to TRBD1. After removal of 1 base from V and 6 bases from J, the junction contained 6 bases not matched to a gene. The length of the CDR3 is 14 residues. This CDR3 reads CASSLGGQLGEQYF. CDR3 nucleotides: TGTGCCAGCAGTTTAGGGGGACAGCTTGGCGAGCAGTACTTC.

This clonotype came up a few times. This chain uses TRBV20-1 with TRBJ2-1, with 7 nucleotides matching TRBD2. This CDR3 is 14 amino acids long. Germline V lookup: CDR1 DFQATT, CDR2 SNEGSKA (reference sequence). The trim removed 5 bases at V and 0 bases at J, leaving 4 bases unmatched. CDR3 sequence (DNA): TGCAGTGCTCCCGGGACTATCTCCTACAATGAGCAGTTCTTC. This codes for CSAPGTISYNEQFF.

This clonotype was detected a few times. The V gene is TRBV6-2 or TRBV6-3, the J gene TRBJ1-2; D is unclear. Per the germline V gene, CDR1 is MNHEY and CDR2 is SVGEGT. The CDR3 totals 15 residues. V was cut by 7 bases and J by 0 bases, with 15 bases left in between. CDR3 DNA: TGTGCCAGCATCGACCTCCCCAGATCTAACTATGGCTACACCTTC. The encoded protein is CASIDLPRSNYGYTF.

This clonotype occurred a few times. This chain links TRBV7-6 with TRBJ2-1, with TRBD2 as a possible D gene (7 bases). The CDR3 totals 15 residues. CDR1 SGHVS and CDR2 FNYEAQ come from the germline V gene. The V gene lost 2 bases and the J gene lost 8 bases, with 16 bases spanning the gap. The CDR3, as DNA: TGTGCCAGCAGCTTAAATGAGGGGGGGCCCTATGAGCAGTTCTTC. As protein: CASSLNEGGPYEQFF.

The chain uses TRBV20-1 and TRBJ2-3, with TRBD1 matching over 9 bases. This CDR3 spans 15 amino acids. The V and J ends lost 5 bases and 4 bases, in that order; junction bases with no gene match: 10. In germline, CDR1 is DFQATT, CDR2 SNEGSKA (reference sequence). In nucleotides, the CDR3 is TGCAGTGCTCCGGGACAGGGTGGTAGGGCAGATACGCAGTATTTT. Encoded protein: CSAPGQGGRADTQYF.

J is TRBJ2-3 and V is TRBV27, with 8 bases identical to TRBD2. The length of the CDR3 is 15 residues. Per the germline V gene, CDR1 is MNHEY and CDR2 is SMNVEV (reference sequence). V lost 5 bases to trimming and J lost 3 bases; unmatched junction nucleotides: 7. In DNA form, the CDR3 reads TGTGCCAGCAGTCCCTGGACTAGCAGGACAGATACGCAGTATTTT. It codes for CASSPWTSRTDTQYF.

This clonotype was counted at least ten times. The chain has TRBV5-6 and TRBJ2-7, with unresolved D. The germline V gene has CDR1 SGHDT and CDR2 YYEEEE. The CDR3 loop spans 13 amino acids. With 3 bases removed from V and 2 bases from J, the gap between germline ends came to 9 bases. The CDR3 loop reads CASSSGPPYEQYV. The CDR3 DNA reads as TGTGCCAGCAGCTCCGGGCCTCCCTACGAGCAGTACGTC.

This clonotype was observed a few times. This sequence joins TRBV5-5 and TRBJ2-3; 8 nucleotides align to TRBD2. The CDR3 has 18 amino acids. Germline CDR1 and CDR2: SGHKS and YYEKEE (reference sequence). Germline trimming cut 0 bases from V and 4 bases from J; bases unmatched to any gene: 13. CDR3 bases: TGTGCCAGCAGCTTGGCCAGGCGGGGGGTGGAGGCCGCAGATACGCAGTATTTT. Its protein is CASSLARRGVEAADTQYF.

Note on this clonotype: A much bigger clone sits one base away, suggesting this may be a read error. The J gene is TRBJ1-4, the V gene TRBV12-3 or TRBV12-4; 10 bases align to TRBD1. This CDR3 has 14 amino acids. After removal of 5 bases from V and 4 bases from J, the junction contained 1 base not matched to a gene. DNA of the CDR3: TGTGCCAGCAGTCGGACAGGGGGTAATGAAAAACTGTTTTTT. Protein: CASSRTGGNEKLFF.